This entry is about one T cell receptor beta chain. Its antigen remains undetermined. Nothing much larger sits one base from this clone, and base qualities are not available. From each donor, a single peripheral blood sample of 95 to 150 mL on average was drawn into heparinised tubes. Naive, central memory, regulatory and stem cell-like memory CD4+ T cells were sorted on a BD FACSAria II using a panel including CD45RO, CCR7, CD25, CD127, CD95 and CD27. Every sorted population had a purity above 95%. Right away, PBMCs were isolated by Lymphoprep density gradient centrifugation and were stained directly, with no culture step. Samples were stained and sorted in pairs, with one healthy donor and one patient per experiment, so that batch effects were minimized. These data belong to a study of beta chain features in type 1 diabetes (dated by TCRdb to between 2017 and 2018). About the full investigation: Mean age, gender distribution, total cell number and subset yield did not differ between patients and healthy donors. A total of around 110,000,000 sorted cells were examined across all samples, and RNA yield correlated strongly with the number of cells per subset. The study compared the TCRB repertoires of sorted circulating CD4+ T cell subsets in recently diagnosed type 1 diabetes patients with those in matched healthy donors. Regulatory and stem cell-like memory subsets were obtained from only 8 patients and about eight healthy donors, while naive and central memory subsets were obtained from all 30 or so donors. Results and caveats for the whole study, not just this receptor: Naive, central memory and regulatory TCRB repertoires appeared to be more alike among patients than among healthy donors. Patients with type 1 diabetes made fewer insertions and deleted more nucleotides at VDJ recombination sites, implying thymic rearrangement abnormalities. Type 1 diabetes patients showed a moderate but significant shortening of TCRB CDR3 length in all four CD4+ subsets. Because small numbers of individuals were included in the HLA sub-analyses, any influence of HLA type on TCRB rearrangement was left unresolved. Because cDNA was sequenced instead of genomic DNA, highly expressing activated cells could be over-represented, though the groups showed no difference in activation or CD3 levels. Shorter templates might have been favored by PCR, but patient and control samples were amplified and corrected together, so both groups would have been affected equally by any skew.

The germline ends are 16 bases apart after V is trimmed by 7 bases and J by 3 bases. From the cysteine through the phenylalanine, the CDR3 covers 15 amino acids. Only CDR3 DNA is held: 45 bases, read in frame from base 1. The germline V gene (reference sequence) specifies LNHDA as CDR1 and SQIVND as CDR2. The entire amount of isolated RNA was reverse transcribed using the High Capacity cDNA Reverse Transcription Kit, so the sequenced TCRB transcripts were expressed ones. Naive, central memory and regulatory T cell samples underwent deep immunoSEQ sequencing, averaging about 3.57 million total reads per sample. Sorted cells were lysed in RLT buffer, and RNA was extracted using DNase-treated RNeasy Micro or Mini kits according to cell number. To prevent cross-contamination, each cell subset was processed individually, whereas patient and healthy donor samples were processed jointly. The immunoSEQ multiplex PCR was used to amplify TCRB sequences from cDNA, generating 87-bp fragments that spanned the CDR3 region. Sequencing of the amplicons was performed on the Illumina HiSeq platform. The paper's processing steps were these. PCR bias was computationally corrected using synthetic template baselines, reads within Hamming distance 2 were collapsed, and singletons that could not be merged were discarded. Reads were aligned against IMGT so that V, D and J genes, CDR3 length and insertions or deletions at six rearrangement sites could be assigned. Within each subset, clonotype counts were normalized to sorted cell number, and only after that were true diversity and Gini coefficients computed with the tcR R package. The overlap coefficient, calculated on TCRB nucleotide sequences, was used to measure repertoire sharing. Out-of-frame TCRB sequences from naive cells were analyzed to stand in for the pre-selection repertoire. TCRdb re-hosts the immuneACCESS table, in-frame sequences only. Its copies lack some clones; in the studies checked, an unresolved V gene accounts for under half of them, and the cause for the rest is not known. Clone size and V and J calls were adopted from that table, with D and trimming inferred from the DNA. Across this sample there are about 370,000 clones, with around 16% seen only once. The ten largest clones represent under 0.02% of the sample.

This chain is built from TRBV19 and TRBJ2-1; possibly the D gene is TRBD1, per 6 matching bases. The clonotype was recovered from a woman aged 18 to 35 in good health. Sequenced input: naive CD4+ T cells from blood. Taken with the paper, the label for cell subset or site translates to: true naive CD4+ T cells. The nucleotides are TGTGCCAGTATGAGGGGTCAGGGGTTCTACAATGAGCAGTTCTTC. Protein translation: CASMRGQGFYNEQFF.